This T cell receptor beta chain came from a study of STAT3 mutations in large granular lymphocyte leukemia. Study results and caveats: At least one immunodominant TCR beta clonotype appeared in every T-cell large granular lymphocyte leukemia patient.

Germline CDR1 SGHNT, CDR2 YENEEA. V shed 5 bases, J shed 4 bases, and the junction held 8 bases outside the gene matches. The CDR3 is 15 amino acids. Measured with immunoSEQ multiplex PCR; TCRdb has only the in-frame clones, and not every one. The sample gives approximately 43,000 clones, about three quarters of which show up once; around 0.44% is in the top ten. To note about this clone: Its antigen is undetermined.

The sequenced sample was PBMCs. The receptor's source is a human donor with T large granular lymphocyte leukemia. Some clones in this sample may be carry-over from other donors' samples. The chain links TRBV11-3 to TRBJ2-3; 8 nucleotides match TRBD1. The CDR3 DNA reads as TGTGCCAGCAGCCGCGGACAGGGACGCGCAGATACGCAGTATTTT. This encodes CASSRGQGRADTQYF.